A selection of T cell receptor beta chains follows, all from one sample in a study of technical replicates of blood from a few donors. This table comes from immunoSEQ multiplex PCR, and its TCRdb copy is limited to in-frame clones, with some not included. Among about 100,000 clones, around 95% were seen once, and the ten largest hold around 0.24%. The sample consisted of T cells isolated from PBMCs. These receptors came from a human donor in good health. The CDR3 runs from the conserved cysteine through the conserved F or W. A D gene is named only where the DNA matches it firmly. Clone sizes are given selectively: once, few, many, or a class where the clone is expanded.

j_call d_call clone_size v_call cdr3_aa cdr3_nt
TRBJ2-1 - - TRBV6-5 CASSEGWNEQFF TGTGCCAGCAGTGAGGGTTGGAATGAGCAGTTCTTC
TRBJ1-2 - - TRBV5-1 CASSLGRDTSYYGYTF TGCGCCAGCAGCTTGGGCCGGGACACATCCTACTATGGCTACACCTTC
TRBJ2-3 TRBD2 - TRBV6-1 CASGGLADTDTQYF TGTGCCAGCGGTGGACTAGCAGACACAGATACGCAGTATTTT
TRBJ1-4 TRBD1 - TRBV15 CATMTDRVREKLFF TGTGCCACCATGACGGACAGGGTTCGTGAAAAACTGTTTTTT
TRBJ2-7 TRBD2 - TRBV13 CASSLGGSRSEQYF TGTGCCAGCAGCTTGGGCGGGAGCAGGTCCGAGCAGTACTTC
TRBJ2-1 TRBD2 - TRBV19 CASTLSGGMGLEQFF TGTGCCAGTACCCTTTCCGGGGGGATGGGGCTTGAGCAGTTCTTC
TRBJ2-2 - - TRBV19 CASSIGGKNGELFF TGTGCCAGTAGTATTGGCGGGAAAAACGGGGAGCTGTTTTTT
TRBJ1-5 TRBD1 once TRBV18 CASTTGGISQPQHF TGTGCCAGCACGACAGGGGGGATCAGTCAGCCCCAGCATTTT
TRBJ2-1 TRBD2 - TRBV13 CASSAPGGPSYNEQFF TGTGCCAGCAGCGCGCCGGGAGGGCCTTCCTACAATGAGCAGTTCTTC
TRBJ2-1 TRBD1 - TRBV6-6 CASSHKTGGFYNEQFF TGTGCCAGCAGTCACAAAACAGGGGGCTTCTACAATGAGCAGTTCTTC
TRBJ2-7 - - TRBV7-9 CASSPQSSAAYEQYF TGTGCCAGCAGCCCACAGTCTAGCGCGGCCTACGAGCAGTACTTC
TRBJ2-1 TRBD2 - TRBV2 CASSEGSGDNEQFF TGTGCCAGCAGTGAAGGAAGCGGGGACAATGAGCAGTTCTTC
TRBJ2-1 TRBD2 - TRBV11-2 CASSYPGLAENSYNEQFF TGTGCCAGCAGCTACCCGGGACTAGCGGAGAACTCCTACAATGAGCAGTTCTTC
TRBJ1-1 - - TRBV7-6 CASSPDILNTEAFF TGTGCCAGCAGCCCGGACATCTTGAACACTGAAGCTTTCTTT
TRBJ2-2 TRBD2 once TRBV5-1 CASPPTIAGAGGELFF TGCGCCAGCCCCCCCACCATAGCGGGAGCGGGCGGGGAGCTGTTTTTT
TRBJ1-1 - few TRBV30 CAWTFGGVNTEAFF TGTGCCTGGACATTCGGGGGAGTAAACACTGAAGCTTTCTTT
TRBJ2-1 TRBD2 once TRBV4-1 CASSQDGAGANYNEQFF TGCGCCAGCAGCCAAGACGGAGCGGGGGCCAACTACAATGAGCAGTTCTTC
TRBJ2-2 - - TRBV10-3 CAISESTGTGELFF TGTGCCATCAGTGAGTCGACCGGGACCGGGGAGCTGTTTTTT
TRBJ1-5 TRBD1 once TRBV18 CASSPWTPGQGAGKPQHF TGTGCCAGCTCACCCTGGACGCCGGGACAGGGGGCTGGAAAGCCCCAGCATTTT
TRBJ2-1 - - TRBV30 CAWKCTCEDNEQFF TGTGCCTGGAAGTGTACTTGCGAGGACAATGAGCAGTTCTTC
TRBJ1-1 TRBD1 - TRBV5-4 CASSKAGGQNTEAFF TGTGCCAGCAGTAAGGCAGGGGGCCAGAACACTGAAGCTTTCTTT
TRBJ2-7 TRBD2 - TRBV11-3 CASSLNPRLAGSIYYEQYF TGTGCCAGCAGCCTCAACCCCAGACTAGCGGGGTCCATCTACTACGAGCAGTACTTC
TRBJ1-1 - - TRBV28 CASSFVGGDRWNTEAFF TGTGCCAGCAGTTTTGTAGGGGGTGACAGGTGGAACACTGAAGCTTTCTTT
TRBJ1-2 - few TRBV9 CASSVGAGILYGYTF TGTGCCAGCAGCGTGGGGGCAGGAATACTCTATGGCTACACCTTC
TRBJ2-1 - once TRBV27 CASSFYGTYNEQFF TGTGCCAGCAGTTTCTACGGGACCTACAATGAGCAGTTCTTC
TRBJ1-1 - - TRBV11-2 CASSSPSGGTEAFF TGTGCCAGCAGCTCCCCCTCGGGGGGCACTGAAGCTTTCTTT
TRBJ2-1 - - TRBV5-6 CASSLGRDGNEQFF TGTGCCAGCAGCTTGGGGCGGGACGGGAATGAGCAGTTCTTC
TRBJ1-4 - - TRBV28 CASSLGPGLGGEKLFF TGTGCCAGCAGTTTAGGGCCAGGCTTGGGGGGGGAAAAACTGTTTTTT
TRBJ2-5 - - TRBV28 CASQAGRETQYF TGTGCCAGCCAAGCTGGTCGAGAGACCCAGTACTTC
TRBJ1-5 - - TRBV19 CASSYSNQPQHF TGTGCCAGTAGCTATAGCAATCAGCCCCAGCATTTT
TRBJ2-7 TRBD1 once TRBV4-1 CASSLSAGGDEQYF TGCGCCAGCAGCCTCTCGGCAGGGGGTGATGAGCAGTACTTC
TRBJ1-1 - - TRBV11-2 CASSLAGGPSLKNTEAFF TGTGCCAGCAGCTTAGCCGGGGGGCCCAGCTTAAAGAACACTGAAGCTTTCTTT
TRBJ1-3 - - TRBV6-5 CASSYGRGSGNTIYF TGTGCCAGCAGTTACGGCCGGGGCTCTGGAAACACCATATATTTT
TRBJ2-3 TRBD1 - TRBV6-1 CASSVFTGATDTQYF TGTGCCAGCAGTGTATTCACAGGGGCCACAGATACGCAGTATTTT
TRBJ2-7 - - TRBV28 CASSPGHTYEQYF TGTGCCAGCAGTCCGGGACATACCTACGAGCAGTACTTC
TRBJ2-2 - - TRBV18 CASSPGQGPQFGLFF TGTGCCAGCTCACCAGGGCAGGGTCCTCAGTTCGGGCTGTTTTTT
TRBJ1-4 - - TRBV27 CASSSWGNRGTNEKLFF TGTGCCAGCAGTTCCTGGGGGAATCGGGGGACTAATGAAAAACTGTTTTTT
TRBJ2-7 TRBD2 - TRBV11-2 CASSLAGGPNEQYF TGTGCCAGCAGCTTAGCGGGGGGGCCGAACGAGCAGTACTTC
TRBJ2-3 TRBD2 - TRBV4-2 CASSPRQTSGGTDTQYF TGTGCCAGCAGCCCCCGACAAACTAGCGGGGGGACAGATACGCAGTATTTT
TRBJ2-3 - - TRBV29-1 CSVEFLGGLTDTQYF TGCAGCGTTGAGTTTCTGGGGGGTTTGACAGATACGCAGTATTTT
TRBJ2-1 TRBD2 once TRBV28 CASRRGDSGSQYEQFF TGTGCCAGCAGAAGGGGAGATAGCGGGAGTCAATATGAGCAGTTCTTC
TRBJ1-1 - - TRBV6-1 CASTLQENTEAFF TGTGCCAGCACCTTACAAGAGAACACTGAAGCTTTCTTT
TRBJ1-2 TRBD1 - TRBV4-1 CASSQDGGTGGAGFGYTF TGCGCCAGCAGCCAAGATGGGGGGACAGGGGGCGCTGGTTTTGGCTACACCTTC
TRBJ2-7 - - TRBV27 CASSTAYEQYF TGTGCCAGCAGCACGGCCTACGAGCAGTACTTC
TRBJ2-5 - - TRBV2 CASPIGQNQETQYF TGTGCCAGCCCTATCGGACAGAACCAAGAGACCCAGTACTTC
TRBJ1-4 - - TRBV5-5 CASSFGDFWTELFF TGTGCCAGCAGCTTCGGGGACTTTTGGACTGAGCTGTTTTTT
TRBJ2-1 TRBD2 once TRBV29-1 CSVETSGRQSYNEQFF TGCAGCGTTGAAACTAGCGGGAGGCAGTCCTACAATGAGCAGTTCTTC
TRBJ2-1 - - TRBV5-1 CASSLEGRVDYNEQFF TGCGCCAGCAGCTTGGAAGGCAGGGTTGACTACAATGAGCAGTTCTTC
TRBJ2-1 - - TRBV11-2 CASSLGAGMGNEQFF TGTGCCAGCAGCTTAGGGGCGGGAATGGGGAATGAGCAGTTCTTC